Listed below are T cell receptor beta chains from one sample, sequenced in a study of monozygotic twins with inflammatory bowel disease. TCRdb re-called the 5' RACE reads and gives one entry per CDR3 protein, without DNA. Its clone listing holds 95,000 to 110,000 distinct CDR3 sequences. Input material: blood. These TCRs come from a human donor with ulcerative colitis or Crohn's disease, or a healthy co-twin of an affected twin (not recorded which). Both conserved end residues are part of each CDR3. Size is omitted from some rows. Given values are once, few, many or a class for expanded clones.

>-|TRBJ1-5|TRBV7-2
CASSLYGDSNQPQHF
>-|TRBJ2-1|TRBV6-2/TRBV6-3
CASSYQLLNNEQFF
>-|TRBJ1-5|TRBV29-1
CSVQQGKYGQPQHF
>-|TRBJ2-7|TRBV28
CASSQPYEQYF
>-|TRBJ2-5|TRBV7-8
CASTGLGETQYF
>-|TRBJ2-1|TRBV19
CASSIFTSGSSYNEQFF
>-|TRBJ2-1|TRBV27
CASSFGDSRYNEQFF
>-|TRBJ2-7|TRBV28
CASSPIPSYEQYF
>-|TRBJ2-3|TRBV20-1
CSAPTPGGPDTQYF
>-|TRBJ2-4|TRBV20-1
CSVKGPGGIAKNIQYF
>-|TRBJ1-4|TRBV7-2
CASSNPGSTNEKLFF
>-|TRBJ1-4|TRBV29-1
CSVRPGEKLFF
>-|TRBJ2-7|TRBV20-1
CSANPSGTLVPYEQYF
>-|TRBJ1-2|TRBV12-3/TRBV12-4
CASRLSAGGYGYTF
>medium-sized|TRBJ2-7|TRBV12-3/TRBV12-4
CASSPSGTGTYEQYF
>-|TRBJ2-1|TRBV6-4
CASSRAGSKYNEQFF
>-|TRBJ2-3|TRBV29-1
CSVDWTSVSDTQYF
>-|TRBJ2-2|TRBV28
CASSSPIGELFF
>-|TRBJ1-3|TRBV6-5
CASSYVGNGNTIYF
>-|TRBJ1-5|TRBV7-8
CASSLTTGANNQPQHF
>-|TRBJ2-5|TRBV20-1
CSAYVRKETQYF
>-|TRBJ1-2|TRBV21-1
CASSQFLITVNYGYTF